The T cell receptor (beta chain) described here comes from a study of PD-1 blockade in classical Hodgkin lymphoma. This clone was seen a few times. Other DNA sequences in the same sample also yield this CDR3. Brentuximab vedotin exposure varied among the patients, all of whom had relapsed after autologous stem cell transplantation. Assay: immunoSEQ multiplex PCR; the TCRdb copy retains only in-frame clones and omits some. The sample has 45,000 to 50,000 clones, 80% seen once; the top ten hold 22%. The CDR3 is made up of 14 amino acids. Germline V CDR1 and CDR2: LNHNV, YYDKDF (reference sequence). J gave up 2 bases and V 5 bases, and 1 base lay outside the gene matches.

This sequence originates from a human donor with classical Hodgkin lymphoma. This rearrangement joins TRBV15 to TRBJ1-3; TRBD1 matches 9 bases. This material consisted of peripheral blood mononuclear cells (PBMCs), taken before the second cycle of nivolumab. CDR3 protein: CATSRQGAGNTIYF. In DNA, the CDR3 is TGTGCCACCAGCCGACAGGGGGCTGGAAACACCATATATTTT.